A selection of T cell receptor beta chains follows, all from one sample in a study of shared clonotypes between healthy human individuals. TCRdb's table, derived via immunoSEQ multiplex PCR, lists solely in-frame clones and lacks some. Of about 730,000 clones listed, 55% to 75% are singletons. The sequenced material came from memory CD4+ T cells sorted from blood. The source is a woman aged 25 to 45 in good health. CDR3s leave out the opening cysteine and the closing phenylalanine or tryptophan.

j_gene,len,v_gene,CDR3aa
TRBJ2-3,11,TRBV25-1,ASREGLTDTQY
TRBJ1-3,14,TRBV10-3,AISESEGLSGNTIY
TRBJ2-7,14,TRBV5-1,ASSLSLAGESYEQY
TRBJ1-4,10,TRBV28,ASRLGREKLF
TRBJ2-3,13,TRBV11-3,ASSSTGEFPDTQY
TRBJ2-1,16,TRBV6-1,ASSVGRSSGDLTNEQF
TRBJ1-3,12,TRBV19,ANPQGNPGNTIY
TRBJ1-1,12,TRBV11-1,ASSSGTTRVKAF
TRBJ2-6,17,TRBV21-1,ASSKVGAGPKDGANVLT
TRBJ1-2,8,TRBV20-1,SAYFYDYT
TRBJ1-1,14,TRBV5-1,ASSLKSGSSGTEAF
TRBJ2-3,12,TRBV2,ASRRTGGAYTQY
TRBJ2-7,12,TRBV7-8,ASSNNPRSDEQY
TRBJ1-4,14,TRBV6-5,ASSSYGTHRGEKLF
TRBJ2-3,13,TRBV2,ASSGGNRDGDTQY
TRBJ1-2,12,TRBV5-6,ASSPQTANYGYT
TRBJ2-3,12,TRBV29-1,SGGQVHSTDTQY
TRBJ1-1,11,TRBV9,ASSLRDGGPAF
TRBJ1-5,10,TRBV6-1,ASSAGELSEH
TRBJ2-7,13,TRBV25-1,ASSEVSGSRYEQY
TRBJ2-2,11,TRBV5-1,ASSLQGTGELF
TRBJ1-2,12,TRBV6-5,ASSFMGQGDSYT
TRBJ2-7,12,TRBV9,ASSVGVSSYEQY
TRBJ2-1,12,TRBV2,ASTQDGVGNEQF
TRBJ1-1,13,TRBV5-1,ASSLGSARDTEAF
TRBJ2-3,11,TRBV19,ASGVISTDTQY
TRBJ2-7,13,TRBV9,ASSVGGAGFDEQY